This record covers a single T cell receptor (beta chain). This clonotype has only a few counts. Its antigen remains unidentified. Base qualities are missing; no much larger clone stands one base away. The source of the sample is a study of T cells in Graves' hyperthyroidism and ophthalmopathy (dated by TCRdb to between 2019 and 2020). With regard to the full study: Peripheral blood was collected at initial diagnosis, before any treatment. The study also compared thyroid tissue and blood T-cell repertoires from 6 or 7 Graves' hyperthyroidism patients. According to the paper, TCR Vbeta CDR3 sequencing was carried out on about 140 peripheral blood samples, which came from more than 40 ophthalmopathy, around 74 hyperthyroidism and roughly 17 progressor patients. An independent validation cohort of around 19 hyperthyroidism patients and 17 patients who later progressed to ophthalmopathy tested prospective prediction of ophthalmopathy. Following sampling, methimazole starting at 30 mg daily was given to hyperthyroidism patients, and high-dose intravenous methylprednisolone was given to ophthalmopathy patients. For training and testing, the 100 or so patients in the discovery cohort were randomly divided in a 7:3 ratio. A discovery cohort of approximately 100 patients, about 43 with Graves' ophthalmopathy and approximately 55 with stable Graves' hyperthyroidism, was used to find distinguishing TCR V-J signatures. Overall results and qualifications from the work: Most expanded thyroid clonotypes (frequency above 0.001) were also found in blood, which suggests that blood repertoires may mirror thyroid immune responses. In validation, the model predicted progression to ophthalmopathy with around 71% sensitivity and 72% to 85% specificity, a median of 6.5 months before onset. Sample size was not statistically predetermined, and blinding of investigators to group allocation was not performed. A model built on a 13 V-J signature distinguished ophthalmopathy from stable hyperthyroidism, reaching roughly 88% sensitivity and around 81% specificity in cross-validation and 80%/75% in testing.

Ophthalmopathy patients had moderately to severely active disease, Clinical Activity Score of at least 3, NOSPECS grade of at least 4, and duration under 3 months. Exclusion was applied to patients with uncontrolled infections, other autoimmune diseases, pregnancy or lactation. Diagnoses relied on clinical symptoms, serum thyroxine and TRAb, thyroid ultrasound and orbital computed tomography. PBMCs were separated from roughly 10 ml of fresh peripheral blood using Ficoll-Paque density gradient centrifugation. Total RNA was extracted using Trizol reagent, and RNA quality was assessed on an Agilent 2100 Bioanalyzer. V sheds 2 bases and J sheds 1 base, leaving 8 bases between their ends. CDR1 KGHSH and CDR2 LQKENI are derived from the germline V gene. The CDR3, cysteine through phenylalanine, is 14 amino acids long. Only the CDR3 part of the read is kept: 42 bases, read in frame from the first base. Amplification of TCR beta CDR3 regions was carried out from RNA transcripts. A first-round RT-PCR of the TCR CDR3 used the HTBI primer set with the Qiagen OneStep RT-PCR kit. Libraries were constructed in a second round of multiplex PCR, after which size selection and purification were performed. Libraries were sequenced paired-end with 100 bp reads on an Illumina HiSeq2000. The original methods were these. SOAPnuke was used to process the raw data, removing reads that contained adapters or uncalled bases, had a mean Phred below 15, or lacked an exact match to the constant primer or identifier. COPE v1.2.5 was used to merge high-quality paired reads, and clonotypes were defined as unique nucleotide sequences. MiTCR v1.1 was used to align the clonotypes against IMGT TRBV, TRBD and TRBJ reference segments. The analysis was restricted to V-J combinations with a frequency above 0.0001, which together covered approximately 99% of the repertoires. A TCS score was defined as the ratio between F50 (clonal expansion) and ExV (chaos), using BLOSUM62-based TCRdist between CDR3 peptides within each V-J. Welch's t-statistics and random forest reduced roughly 530 V-J features to 13, which were used in a naive Bayes classifier (R e1071). The public reads were reprocessed in TCRdb via fastp at Q25 and MiXCR, keeping in-frame beta chains. Rows are combined by CDR3 protein, so each entry shows the most common genes and DNA. The V and J calls follow TCRdb's processing rather than the paper's. The sample has 400,000 to 450,000 distinct CDR3 sequences on record, roughly 14% of them singletons. Clones ranked in the top ten supply less than 15% of the sample.

The chain uses TRBV18 and TRBJ2-5; the D gene is not confidently resolved. Input material: blood. The origin of this receptor is a man aged 18 to 35 with Graves' ophthalmopathy. DNA sequence: TGTGCCAGCTCACCATTATCCACCCAAGAGACCCAGTACTTC. This is translated as CASSPLSTQETQYF.